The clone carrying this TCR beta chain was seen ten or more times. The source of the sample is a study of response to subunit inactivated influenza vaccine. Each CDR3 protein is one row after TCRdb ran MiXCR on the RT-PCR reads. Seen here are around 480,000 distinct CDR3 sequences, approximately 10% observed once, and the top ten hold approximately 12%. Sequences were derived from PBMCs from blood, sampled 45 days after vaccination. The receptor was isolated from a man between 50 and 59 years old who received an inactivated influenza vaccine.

The CDR3 spells CSARSPRDSYEQYF. The DNA of the CDR3 is TGCAGTGCTAGATCCCCCAGGGACTCTTACGAGCAGTACTTC. The chain employs TRBV20-1 and TRBJ2-7; D is perhaps TRBD2 (6 bases). V lost 2 bases and J lost 4, with 15 bases in between. CDR1 and CDR2 from the germline V gene are DFQATT and SNEGSKA (reference sequence). The CDR3 consists of 14 residues.